Only one count was recorded for the clone carrying this TCR beta chain. Its antigen is unidentified. These data come from a study of OX40 agonist ivuxolimab in advanced cancers. Whole-study findings and limits: Clonal expansion from baseline to week 6 occurred in both CD4+ and CD8+ T cells. CD8+ T cells averaged more expanded clones than CD4+.

Only in-frame clones appear in the TCRdb table, and some are missing; sequencing was by immunoSEQ multiplex PCR. The table has tens of thousands of clones, roughly 87% seen once; the top ten hold less than 0.65%. This receptor was identified in an adult with an advanced solid tumor such as melanoma, head and neck, liver or kidney cancer. The sample was CD4+ or CD8+ T cells sorted from blood, taken in a trial of the OX40 agonist ivuxolimab.

The CDR3 nucleotides are TGCGCCAGCAGCCTGGGACAGGCCACAGATACGCAGTATTTT. It yields the protein CASSLGQATDTQYF. The gene calls are TRBV5-1 and TRBJ2-3; 8 nucleotides align to TRBD1. This CDR3 has 14 residues. Trimming removed 4 bases from V and 2 bases from J; junction bases left unmatched: 3. Germline lookup yields CDR1 SGHRS and CDR2 YFSETQ. Full variable domain (outside the CDR3, taken from reference TRBV5-1 and TRBJ2-3): KAGVTQTPRYLIKTRGQQVTLSCSPISGHRSVSWYQQTPGQGLQFLFEYFSETQRNKGNFPGRFSGRQFSNSRSEMNVSTLELGDSALYLCASSLGQATDTQYFGPGTRLTVL.